This T cell receptor (beta chain) came from a study of T cells in Graves' hyperthyroidism and ophthalmopathy. The trim removed 3 bases at V and 9 bases at J, leaving 12 bases unmatched. The germline V gene has CDR1 MNHEY and CDR2 SVGAGI. The CDR3 extends over 17 amino acids. Using RNA transcripts as the source, TCR beta CDR3 regions were amplified. In the first-round RT-PCR of the TCR CDR3, the HTBI primer set was used. TCRdb recomputed calls from the multiplex PCR reads with MiXCR, one row per CDR3 protein. The profile shows 300,000 to 500,000 distinct CDR3 sequences, 11% to 15% of them singletons. This sequence joins TRBV6-5 and TRBJ2-1, with TRBD1 matching over 12 bases. The specimen was blood. The TCR comes from a man between 45 and 60 years old with Graves' ophthalmopathy. CDR3 nucleotides: TGTGCCAGCAGTTATCTTATGGGACAGGGGGCGCAAGGTGAGCAGTTCTTC. This gives the protein CASSYLMGQGAQGEQFF.